Below are 27 T cell receptor beta chains sequenced from a single sample in a study of metastatic and nonmetastatic thyroid tumors. Each patient came to thyroid surgery without any prior treatment (of any kind). TCRdb re-processed the PCR reads through MiXCR. This table holds roughly 20,000 clones, 34% found once. Sequenced sample: tumor tissue. The receptors here all came from a male donor with papillary thyroid cancer or a benign thyroid nodule (not recorded which). Some clones in this sample may be carry-over from other donors' samples.

The sample holds many counts of this clone. Given a much more abundant clone one base away, this may be a read error. The V gene is TRBV6-1, the J gene TRBJ1-1, with a tentative D call TRBD1 (5 bases). The CDR3 loop spans 15 amino acids. V shed 7 bases and J shed 6 bases, with 21 bases lying between them. Germline assignment: CDR1 MNHNS and CDR2 SASEGT. CDR3 sequence (DNA): TGTGCCAGCACCATAGTCGGGACGGGGTCCCCTGAAGCTTTCTTT. Protein sequence: CASTIVGTGSPEAFF.

The chain couples TRBV5-6 to TRBJ2-2, with D perhaps TRBD1 (5 bases). Germline lookup yields CDR1 SGHDT and CDR2 YYEEEE. The CDR3 has 16 residues. Trimming shortened V by 4 bases and J by 4 bases, and 17 bases separated the two germline ends. CDR3 DNA sequence: TGTGCCAGCAGCCGCGTGAAAGGGGCTCCCACCGGGGAGCTGTTTTTT. It translates to CASSRVKGAPTGELFF.

In its sample, this clone was seen many times. The rearrangement links TRBV6-5 to TRBJ2-7, with D perhaps given as TRBD1 or TRBD2 (5 bases each). The germline V gene encodes CDR1 MNHEY and CDR2 SVGAGI. The germline V and J ends were trimmed by 0 bases and 5 bases, with 14 bases remaining between them. This CDR3 contains 15 residues. CDR3 DNA sequence: TGTGCCAGCAGTTACTCGATCGGGGTGGGACACGAGCAGTACTTC. It specifies CASSYSIGVGHEQYF.

This chain connects TRBV4-2 to TRBJ2-2; 13 positions agree with TRBD2. J was trimmed by 5 bases and V by 2 bases; bases with no gene match: 5. The CDR3 loop spans 17 amino acids. Looked up from germline, CDR1 is LGHNA and CDR2 is YNFKEQ. Here the CDR3 reads CASSQRLAGGKTGELFF. CDR3 bases: TGTGCCAGCAGCCAACGACTAGCGGGGGGAAAAACCGGGGAGCTGTTTTTT.

This clone was seen only a few times. The chain joins TRBV15 to TRBJ2-2, with no clear D. Germline lookup yields CDR1 LNHNV and CDR2 YYDKDF (reference sequence). The CDR3 runs 13 residues. Deletions cut 8 bases from V and 6 bases from J, with 13 bases between. This chain's CDR3 is CATQSGTPGELFF. The CDR3 nucleotides read TGTGCCACCCAATCTGGAACTCCCGGGGAGCTGTTTTTT.

Relative to its sample, this clone is medium-sized. The rearrangement joins TRBV20-1 to TRBJ1-5; the D gene is possibly TRBD1 (5 bases). The CDR3 is made up of 14 amino acids. Germline V gives CDR1 DFQATT, CDR2 SNEGSKA (reference sequence). Trimming took off 6 bases at V and 0 bases at J, with 12 bases between the two ends. CDR3 nucleotide sequence: TGCAGTGCAACTGCTGACAGTAGCAATCAGCCCCAGCATTTT. Protein product: CSATADSSNQPQHF.

Comment on this clone: Its ends do not fully match the called genes, so a read error is possible. V usage is TRBV6-1 and J usage is TRBJ2-4, with D possibly matching TRBD2 (5 bases). Looked up from germline, CDR1 is MNHNS and CDR2 is SASEGT. The CDR3 runs 14 residues. CDR3 sequence: CASRGSGTKNNQYF. CDR3 DNA sequence: TGTGCCAGCAGAGGGAGTGGTACCAAAAACAATCAGTACTTC.

A few counts support this clone. The chain carries TRBV12-3 or TRBV12-4 and TRBJ2-2; D might be TRBD1 or TRBD2, each matching 6 bases. Deletions cut 2 bases from V and 4 bases from J, with 14 bases between. The CDR3 contains 16 residues. The CDR3 coding sequence is TGTGCCAGCAGTTTATTAGGGGGGCGCGTCACCGGGGAGCTGTTTTTT. It encodes CASSLLGGRVTGELFF.

Comments on this clone: Its ends do not fully match the called genes, so a read error is possible. The V gene is TRBV2, the J gene TRBJ1-2; D is uncertain. The CDR3 length is 12 residues. The germline V gene has CDR1 SNHLY and CDR2 FYNNEI. The CDR3 loop is CASREGFDGYTF. Here the CDR3 DNA reads TGTGCCAGCAGGGAAGGGTTCGATGGCTACACCTTC.

This clone has at least ten counts. The chain uses TRBV5-1 and TRBJ2-5; 10 bases match TRBD2. Germline V gives CDR1 SGHRS, CDR2 YFSETQ. The CDR3 consists of 18 residues. V lost 0 bases to trimming and J lost 4 bases; unmatched junction nucleotides: 12. CDR3 DNA: TGCGCCAGCAGCTTGGGGGTCCTAGCGGGAGATTTCCCAGAGACCCAGTACTTC. This codes for CASSLGVLAGDFPETQYF.

The sample holds many counts of this clone. This chain links TRBV24-1 with TRBJ2-4, with D perhaps matching TRBD2 (5 bases). CDR3 length: 13 amino acids. The V end lost 3 bases, the J end lost 11 bases, and 13 bases lay between the germline ends. Germline lookup yields CDR1 KGHDR and CDR2 SFDVKD. The CDR3 sequence: CATSDLEGMVQYF. CDR3 in DNA: TGTGCCACCAGTGATCTAGAGGGTATGGTTCAGTACTTC.

Comment on this clone: Mismatch with germline at one junction end may stem from a read error. This chain joins TRBV9 and TRBJ2-1; weak D call: TRBD2 (6 bases). Germline V lookup: CDR1 SGDLS, CDR2 YYNGEE. CDR3 length equals 13 residues. CDR3 DNA sequence: TGTGCCAGCATCGTGGGAGGTTACACTGAGCAGTTCTTC. This translates into CASIVGGYTEQFF.

Regarding this clone: Just one base apart from a much larger clone, this may be a read error. Other DNA sequences in this sample translate to the same CDR3. The chain has TRBV19 and TRBJ2-5; possibly TRBD1 for D (5 bases). The CDR3 contains 13 residues. Germline assignment: CDR1 LNHDA and CDR2 SQIVND (reference sequence). The CDR3 is CASSKTAQETQYF. As DNA, the CDR3 is TGTGCCAGTAGTAAGACAGCGCAAGAGACACAGTACTTC.

V usage is TRBV20-1 and J usage is TRBJ1-2; D perhaps matches TRBD1 (6 bases). Looked up from germline, CDR1 is DFQATT and CDR2 is SNEGSKA (reference sequence). This CDR3 has 13 residues. V lost 6 bases, J lost 0 bases, and 11 bases lay in between. The CDR3 here is CSAGEGANYGYTF. CDR3 DNA sequence: TGCAGTGCCGGAGAGGGGGCTAACTATGGCTACACCTTC.

In regard to this clone: The junction departs from germline at one end; a sequencing error may be responsible. The chain employs TRBV6-5 and TRBJ1-2; D remains unclear. The germline gives CDR1 MNHEY, CDR2 SVGAGI. This CDR3 region has 13 residues. As DNA, the CDR3 is TGTGCCAGCATTAATGGACGGCTCTATGTCTACACCTTC. Protein: CASINGRLYVYTF.

Only a few counts were recorded for this clone. The junction and the germline gene differ at one end; a read error may be behind it. Other DNA sequences from this sample encode an identical CDR3 as well. The chain recombines TRBV28 with TRBJ2-3; 7 bases are shared with TRBD2. This CDR3 is built from 14 residues. The germline V gene encodes CDR1 MDHEN and CDR2 SYDVKM. The CDR3 sequence is CAGSSPREGDTQYF. CDR3 nucleotides: TGTGCCGGCAGTTCTCCCAGGGAGGGGGATACGCAGTATTTT.

V is TRBV27 and J is TRBJ1-1; D ambiguous. Trimming removed 6 bases from V and 4 bases from J, with 12 bases in between. This CDR3 has 13 residues. Germline V gives CDR1 MNHEY, CDR2 SMNVEV (reference sequence). CDR3 sequence (DNA): TGTGCCAGCAGCCCTAATTTCACCACTGAAGCTTTCTTT. Protein product: CASSPNFTTEAFF.

The V and J genes are TRBV12-3 or TRBV12-4 and TRBJ2-3; the D is unclear. The CDR3 has 16 amino acids. V was cut by 8 bases and J by 6 bases, with 24 bases left in between. Written as DNA, the CDR3 is TGTGCCAGCCGTCGTGTTGATCGGGCCTTTGACGATACGCAGTATTTT. Residues: CASRRVDRAFDDTQYF.

This clone came up a few times. The chain combines TRBV6-2 or TRBV6-3 with TRBJ2-7; TRBD2 agrees at 12 bases. Germline CDR1 and CDR2: MNHEY and SVGEGT. The junction had 8 bases not matched to a gene; V was cut back by 7 bases and J by 7 bases. The CDR3 runs 14 residues. In DNA, the CDR3 is TGTGCCAGCATCAAAGGACTAGCGGGAAGTGAGCAGTACTTC. Its protein product is CASIKGLAGSEQYF.

This clone occurred many times. The chain carries TRBV4-1 and TRBJ2-1; D might be TRBD2 (11 bases). From germline, CDR1 is MGHRA and CDR2 YSYEKL. The CDR3 has 19 residues. With 1 base removed from V and 0 bases from J, the gap between germline ends came to 19 bases. The CDR3 sequence is CASSQGTGGLAVSYNEQFF. In DNA, the CDR3 is TGCGCCAGCAGCCAAGGGACAGGGGGACTAGCGGTCTCCTACAATGAGCAGTTCTTC.

The genes are TRBV10-1 and TRBJ2-2; possibly TRBD1 for D (6 bases). V lost 3 bases, J lost 6 bases, and 14 bases lay in between. The CDR3 runs to 15 residues. Germline-derived CDR1 and CDR2 are WNHNN and SYGVQD (reference sequence). The CDR3 DNA reads as TGCGCCAGCAGTGATACGGACAGTGTTTCCGGGGAGCTGTTTTTT. This sequence encodes CASSDTDSVSGELFF.

This clone is medium-sized within its sample. This sequence joins TRBV7-6 and TRBJ2-7, with D possibly matching TRBD2 (5 bases). Looked up from germline, CDR1 is SGHVS and CDR2 is FNYEAQ. Trimming left V 5 bases short and J 2 bases short, with 7 bases between. This CDR3 spans 12 amino acids. The CDR3 DNA follows: TGTGCCAGCAGCCAGACTACCTACGAGCAGTACTTC. This sequence encodes CASSQTTYEQYF.

The chain uses TRBV3-1 and TRBJ1-4, with TRBD1 as a possible D gene (6 bases). Deletions cut 3 bases from V and 8 bases from J, with 10 bases between. This CDR3 has 13 amino acids. From germline, CDR1 is LGHDT and CDR2 YNNKEL (reference sequence). The DNA of the CDR3 is TGTGCCAGCAGCCAGAGGGGGGACGAAAAACTGTTTTTT. Translation: CASSQRGDEKLFF.

Concerning this clone: Because it lacks the conserved phenylalanine or tryptophan at the end, this CDR3 is likely a read error. Because the CDR3's place on the DNA is in doubt, the DNA is left out and the CDR3 is given as listed by TCRdb. The gene calls are TRBV7-3 and TRBJ2-1. 10 amino acids form the CDR3, both terminal residues included. CDR1 and CDR2 (germline): SGHTA, FQGTGA. The CDR3 spells CASSSYRRIR.

This clone was counted between two and nine times. The chain carries TRBV18 and TRBJ2-7; TRBD2 is a possible D gene (5 bases). CDR1 is KGHSH and CDR2 is LQKENI in the germline V gene. With 1 base removed from V and 5 bases from J, the gap between germline ends came to 12 bases. The CDR3 extends over 14 amino acids. The CDR3 protein is CASSPRSDSDEQYF. The CDR3 bases are TGTGCCAGCTCACCACGTAGCGACTCAGACGAGCAGTACTTC.

V usage is TRBV20-1 and J usage is TRBJ2-7, with D unresolved. The CDR3 spans 15 residues. The V end was cut by 1 base, the J end by 1 base, with 14 bases between. Looked up from germline, CDR1 is DFQATT and CDR2 is SNEGSKA (reference sequence). CDR3 residues: CSARGVGLLSYEQYF. CDR3 coding DNA: TGCAGTGCTAGAGGGGTAGGGCTACTTTCCTACGAGCAGTACTTC.

This clone was picked up one time. One end of the junction varies from germline; a read error may be responsible. The CDR3 protein is CSSSRASGSSRNEQFF. As DNA, the CDR3 is TGTTCCAGCAGCCGAGCGTCCGGGAGCTCGCGGAATGAGCAGTTCTTC. This chain links TRBV4-2 with TRBJ2-1; D may be TRBD2 (6 bases). CDR1 and CDR2 (germline): LGHNA, YNFKEQ. CDR3 size: 16 residues.